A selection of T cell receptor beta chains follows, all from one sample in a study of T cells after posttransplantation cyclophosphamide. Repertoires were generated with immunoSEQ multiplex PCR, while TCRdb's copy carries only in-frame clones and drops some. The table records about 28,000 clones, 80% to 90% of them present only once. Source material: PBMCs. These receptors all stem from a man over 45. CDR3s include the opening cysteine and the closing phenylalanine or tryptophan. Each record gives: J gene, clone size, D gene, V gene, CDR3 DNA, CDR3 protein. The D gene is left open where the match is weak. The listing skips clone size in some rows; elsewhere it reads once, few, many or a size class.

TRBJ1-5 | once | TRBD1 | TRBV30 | TGTGCCTGGAGCCCCCTCAGGGGGCTTAATCAGCCCCAGCATTTT | CAWSPLRGLNQPQHF
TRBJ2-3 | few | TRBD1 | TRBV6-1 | TGTGCCAGCAGTAGGGACAGACCAAGCACAGATACGCAGTATTTT | CASSRDRPSTDTQYF
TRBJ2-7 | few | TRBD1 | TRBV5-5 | TGTGCCAGCAGCTTGGCGTCAGGGGGTGCGTACGAGCAGTACTTC | CASSLASGGAYEQYF
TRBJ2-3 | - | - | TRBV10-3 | TGTGCCATCAGTGGAAAGACAGCCTCCACAGATACGCAGTATTTT | CAISGKTASTDTQYF
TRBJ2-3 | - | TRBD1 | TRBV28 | TGTGCCAGCAGTCCCCTCGGACAGGGAGTAAACACAGATACGCAGTATTTT | CASSPLGQGVNTDTQYF
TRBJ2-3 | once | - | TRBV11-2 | TGTGCCAGCAGCGAGATGGAGTTACGGGTTACGCAGTATTTT | CASSEMELRVTQYF
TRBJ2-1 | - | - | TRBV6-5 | TGTGCCAGCACCCGAGGGTATGAGCAGTTCTTC | CASTRGYEQFF
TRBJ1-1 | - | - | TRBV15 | TGTGCCACCAGCAGCCCCTCCAAAACAGGCCCTGTGGCTTTCTTT | CATSSPSKTGPVAFF
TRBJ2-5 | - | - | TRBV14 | TGTGCCAGCAGCCAAGGTTTATCGTCTCCAGGACTGCAAGAGACCCAGTACTTC | CASSQGLSSPGLQETQYF
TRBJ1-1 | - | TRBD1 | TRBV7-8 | TGTGCCAGCAGCTCGTCAGAGGCAGGGGGCAAGGTAGCTTTCTTT | CASSSSEAGGKVAFF
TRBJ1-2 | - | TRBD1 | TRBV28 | TGTGCCAGCAGTTTAATGCCGGCAGGGGGAGGCTACACCTTC | CASSLMPAGGGYTF
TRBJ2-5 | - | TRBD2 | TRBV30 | TGTGCCTGGGGGGGACTAGCGGGAGGGGGCGAGACCCAGTACTTC | CAWGGLAGGGETQYF
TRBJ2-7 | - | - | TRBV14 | TGTGCCAGCAGCCAAGCGCCTTTATTGACTTACGAGCAGTACTTC | CASSQAPLLTYEQYF
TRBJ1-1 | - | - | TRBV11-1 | TGTGCCAGCAGCTTGCGGGGGATTATGAACACTGAAGCTTTCTTT | CASSLRGIMNTEAFF
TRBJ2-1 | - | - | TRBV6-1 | TGTGCCAGCAGTGGGATGGCGGCCTCCGCCTACAATGAGCAGTTCTTC | CASSGMAASAYNEQFF
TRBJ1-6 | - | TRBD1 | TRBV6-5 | TGTGCCAGCTTTCAGGGGGATAATTCACCCCTCCACTTT | CASFQGDNSPLHF
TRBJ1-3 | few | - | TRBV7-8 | TGTGCCAGCAGCTTAGCAGGGGTCGGTGGAAACACCATATATTTT | CASSLAGVGGNTIYF
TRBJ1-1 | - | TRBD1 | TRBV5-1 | TGCGCCAGCAGCACCGCGACAGGGATCGGGGGCACTGAAGCTTTCTTT | CASSTATGIGGTEAFF
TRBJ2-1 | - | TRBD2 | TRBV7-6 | TGTGCCAGCAGCTTATGGGCGGGGGGACCCAATGAGCAGTTCTTC | CASSLWAGGPNEQFF
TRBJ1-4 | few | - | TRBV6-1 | TGTGCCAGCAGTGAAACGACAGCAACTAATGAAAAACTGTTTTTT | CASSETTATNEKLFF
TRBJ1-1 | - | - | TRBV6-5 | TGTGCCACCTTTAGACAGCCAGAAATGAACACTGAAGCTTTCTTT | CATFRQPEMNTEAFF
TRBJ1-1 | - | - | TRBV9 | TGTGCCAGCAGCGTAACGGGGTCAAACCTCGACGCTTTCTTT | CASSVTGSNLDAFF
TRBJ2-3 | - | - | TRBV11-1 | TGTGCCAGCAGCCCAGCAGATACGCAGTATTTT | CASSPADTQYF
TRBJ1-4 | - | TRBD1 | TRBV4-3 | TGCGCCAGCAGCCAAGACCGACAGGGGAGACTGTTTTTT | CASSQDRQGRLFF
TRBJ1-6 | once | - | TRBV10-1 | TGCGCCACGTTCTGGGACAACGGTTCACCCCTCCACTTT | CATFWDNGSPLHF
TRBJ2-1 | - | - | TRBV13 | TGTGCCAGCAGCCCCCCCCGAGAGGGATGGCAGTTCTTC | CASSPPREGWQFF
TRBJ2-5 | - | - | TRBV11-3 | TGTGCCAGCAGCTTAGGGCTAGAGTGGCAGACGATAGAGACCCAGTACTTC | CASSLGLEWQTIETQYF
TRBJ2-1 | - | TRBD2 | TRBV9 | TGTGCCAGCAGCGTCGGCGGGAGTTTAACAGTCGAGCAGTTCTTC | CASSVGGSLTVEQFF
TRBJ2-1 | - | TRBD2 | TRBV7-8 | TGTGCCAGCAGCTTACCCCGACTAGCGGGGTACAATGAGCAGTTCTTC | CASSLPRLAGYNEQFF
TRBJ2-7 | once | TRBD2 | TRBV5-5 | TGTGCCAGCAGCTGGGGGGGCTACGAGCAGTACTTC | CASSWGGYEQYF
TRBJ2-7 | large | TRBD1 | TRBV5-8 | TGTGCCAGCTGGCCACCGGGACAGGGGGATTACGAGCAGTACTTC | CASWPPGQGDYEQYF
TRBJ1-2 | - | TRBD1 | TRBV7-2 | TGTGCCAGCAGCTTCCAGACAGGGACAGAAAACTATGGCTACACCTTC | CASSFQTGTENYGYTF
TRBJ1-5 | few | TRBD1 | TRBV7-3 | TGTGCCAGCAGCTTGACAGGGGGTCAGCCCCAGCATTTT | CASSLTGGQPQHF
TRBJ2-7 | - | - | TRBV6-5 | TGTGCCAGCAGTTACGGAAAGGAGACCGAGCAGTACTTC | CASSYGKETEQYF
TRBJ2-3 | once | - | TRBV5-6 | TGTGCCAGCGGCCTCGCGGGCACAGATACGCAGTATTTT | CASGLAGTDTQYF
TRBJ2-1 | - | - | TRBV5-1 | TGCGCCAGCAGGGGGCGCCAGGGTAGCTACAATGAGCAGTTCTTC | CASRGRQGSYNEQFF
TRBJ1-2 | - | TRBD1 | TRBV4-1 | TGCGCCAGCAGCCAGTTGACAGGGTGGGCCTCCTATGGCTACACCTTC | CASSQLTGWASYGYTF
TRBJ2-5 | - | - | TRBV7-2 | TGTGCCAGCAGCCTCCCGGGACACCCAGCGACCCAGTACTTC | CASSLPGHPATQYF
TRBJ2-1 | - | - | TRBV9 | TGTGCCAGCAGCGTTGGACATGGGGTTTACAATGAGCAGTTCTTC | CASSVGHGVYNEQFF
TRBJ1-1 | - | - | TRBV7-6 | TGTGCCAGCAGCTCAACAAAGACTGAAGCTTTCTTT | CASSSTKTEAFF
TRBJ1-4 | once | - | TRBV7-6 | TGTGCCAGCAGCTTCGTCAGGGAGGATGAAAAACTGTTTTTT | CASSFVREDEKLFF
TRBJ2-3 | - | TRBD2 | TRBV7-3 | TGTGCCAGCAGCGAAACTAGCGGAAGTAACACAGATACGCAGTATTTT | CASSETSGSNTDTQYF
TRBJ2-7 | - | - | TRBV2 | TGTGCCAGCATACGAGGGTGGAGAGACTCCTACGAGCAGTACTTC | CASIRGWRDSYEQYF
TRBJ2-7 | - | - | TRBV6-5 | TGTGCCAGCAGTTTGAGGGGACTCCTATCCTACGAGCAGTACTTC | CASSLRGLLSYEQYF
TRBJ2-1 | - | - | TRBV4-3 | TGCGCCAGCAGCCAAGATGACAACCGGGGAGGCTACAATGAGCAGTTCTTC | CASSQDDNRGGYNEQFF
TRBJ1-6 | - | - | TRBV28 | TGTGCCGCCAGGGCAGGAACCTATAATTCACCCCTCCACTTT | CAARAGTYNSPLHF
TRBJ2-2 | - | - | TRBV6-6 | TGTGCCAGCAGAGCGGACACCGGGGAGCTGTTTTTT | CASRADTGELFF
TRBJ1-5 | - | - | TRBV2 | TGTGCCAGCAGTGAGGTCTATAGCAATCAGCCCCAGCATTTT | CASSEVYSNQPQHF